The clone carrying this TCR beta chain appeared a few times. Its antigen is unknown. Sequencing relied on a cDNA template that was reverse transcribed from extracted RNA. Assay: immunoSEQ multiplex PCR; the TCRdb copy retains only in-frame clones and omits some. The data contain some 30,000 clones, about three fifths of them singletons. The data were taken from a study of CD8+ T cells in alopecia areata. General study points: Unlike in mice, where it was clearer, TCR sharing across patients was less clear, possibly HLA-related.

Deletions cut 0 bases from V and 0 bases from J, with 18 bases between. The CDR3 consists of 19 residues. Germline V gene lookup returns CDR1 LGHNA and CDR2 YSLEER. The rearrangement joins TRBV4-3 to TRBJ2-1; TRBD1 is a possible D gene (6 bases). Source material: NKG2D-high CD8+ T cells sorted from blood. The TCR originated in a human donor with alopecia areata. In nucleotides, the CDR3 is TGCGCCAGCAGCCAAGATTTGCGACAGGAGTTCGGCTCCTACAATGAGCAGTTCTTC. The encoded protein is CASSQDLRQEFGSYNEQFF.